These 2 T cell receptor beta chains were all obtained from the same sample, sequenced in a study of identifying expanded T cells in peripheral blood. The protocol was immunoSEQ multiplex PCR, while the TCRdb copy is restricted to in-frame clones and leaves out a portion. The table lists some 90,000 clones, more than 75% of them singletons. The sequenced sample was blood. The receptors derive from a person aged 18 to 75 in good health.

V is TRBV11-2 and J is TRBJ2-7; D unclear. Trimming took off 0 bases at V and 5 bases at J, with 8 bases between the two ends. CDR1 and CDR2 (germline): SGHAT, FQNNGV. The CDR3 has 13 amino acids. The CDR3 DNA sequence: TGTGCCAGCAGCTTAGAGGCAAAGGACGAGCAGTACTTC. This translates into CASSLEAKDEQYF.

V is TRBV5-6 and J is TRBJ1-2; weak D call: TRBD1 (5 bases). The CDR3 extends over 14 amino acids. Germline assignment: CDR1 SGHDT and CDR2 YYEEEE. The V end lost 4 bases, the J end lost 8 bases, and 18 bases lay between the germline ends. The CDR3 sequence: CASSPGLIREGYTF. CDR3 in DNA: TGTGCCAGCAGCCCGGGGCTGATCAGGGAAGGCTACACCTTC.